The present T cell receptor (beta chain) was sequenced within a study of T cells in Graves' hyperthyroidism and ophthalmopathy. The investigators amplified TCR beta CDR3 regions from RNA transcripts. When the TCR CDR3 underwent first-round RT-PCR, the HTBI primer set was used. Via MiXCR, TCRdb re-called the multiplex PCR reads, giving one row per CDR3 protein. The sample records 450,000 to 650,000 distinct CDR3 sequences, roughly 18% being singletons. In this sample, this clonotype turned up many times. Antigen specificity is unknown. Thyroid ultrasound, orbital computed tomography, clinical symptoms, and serum thyroxine and TRAb underpinned diagnoses. CDR1 SGHTS and CDR2 YDEGEE come from the germline V gene. This CDR3 has 15 amino acids. Germline trimming cut 2 bases from V and 4 bases from J; bases unmatched to any gene: 3. General observations from the study: Appearing also in blood were most of the thyroid clonotypes expanded above 0.001.

This sequence originates from a woman aged 18-30 years with Graves' ophthalmopathy. Sequenced material: blood. This rearrangement joins TRBV5-8 to TRBJ2-3, with 11 positions matching TRBD1. The CDR3 region is CASSFRTGGADTQYF. The CDR3 nucleotides read TGTGCCAGCAGCTTCCGGACAGGGGGCGCAGATACGCAGTATTTT.